The 22 T cell receptor beta chains given below trace back to one sample, sequenced in a study of T cell responses to AZD1222 COVID-19 vaccine. Measured with immunoSEQ multiplex PCR; TCRdb has only the in-frame clones, and not every one. The sample yields some 92,000 clones, around 91% seen once. This material consisted of peripheral blood, taken on day 0 of MenACWY control vaccination. The receptors were gathered from an adult in good health.

The chain has TRBV19 and TRBJ2-5; 8 nucleotides align to TRBD1. CDR1 LNHDA and CDR2 SQIVND come from the germline V gene (reference sequence). The CDR3 sequence is 16 residues long. Losses at the gene ends were 0 bases for V and 0 bases for J; bases not matched to a gene: 3. In DNA form, the CDR3 reads TGTGCCAGTAGTATAGATGGGACAGGTAACCAAGAGACCCAGTACTTC. It encodes CASSIDGTGNQETQYF.

The V gene is TRBV3-1 (or the pseudogene TRBV3-2), the J gene TRBJ1-1; no reliable D call. Germline assignment: CDR1 LGHDT and CDR2 YNNKEL (reference sequence). The CDR3 totals 15 residues. The V and J ends lost 1 base and 6 bases respectively, with 15 bases between them. As DNA, the CDR3 is TGTGCCAGCAGCCAAGGTTGGCAAGCGAGCGCTGAAGCTTTCTTT. Translated: CASSQGWQASAEAFF.

The gene calls are TRBV5-1 and TRBJ2-6; D not resolved. The CDR3 runs to 16 residues. V lost 1 base, J lost 1 base, and 9 bases lay in between. Germline V CDR1 and CDR2: SGHRS, YFSETQ. The CDR3 reads CASSLSWDSGANVLTF. The DNA for the CDR3 is TGCGCCAGCAGCTTGAGTTGGGATTCTGGGGCCAACGTCCTGACTTTC.

V and J are TRBV19 and TRBJ1-5, with D possibly matching TRBD1 (5 bases). V shed 5 bases and J shed 0 bases, with 11 bases lying between them. Germline V lookup: CDR1 LNHDA, CDR2 SQIVND (reference sequence). The CDR3 contains 15 residues. Here the CDR3 DNA reads TGTGCCAGTAGTCTCACGGGGGATAGCAATCAGCCCCAGCATTTT. Encoded protein: CASSLTGDSNQPQHF. Together with reference TRBV19 and TRBJ1-5, the CDR3 gives the full variable domain: DGGITQSPKYLFRKEGQNVTLSCEQNLNHDAMYWYRQDPGQGLRLIYYSQIVNDFQKGDIAEGYSVSREKKESFPLTVTSAQKNPTAFYLCASSLTGDSNQPQHFGDGTRLSIL.

A single count supports this clone. This CDR3 is CASTRGATYNEQFF. The CDR3 nucleotides read TGTGCCAGCACTCGGGGAGCCACCTACAATGAGCAGTTCTTC. The V call is TRBV6-5, the J call TRBJ2-1, with a weak D call TRBD2 (5 bases). The CDR3 runs to 14 residues. The germline V and J ends were trimmed by 7 bases and 2 bases, with 12 bases remaining between them. Per germline, CDR1 MNHEY and CDR2 SVGAGI.

J is TRBJ1-5 and V is TRBV6-6; perhaps TRBD1 as D (5 bases). This CDR3 region has 14 residues. Deletions cut 2 bases from V and 13 bases from J, with 18 bases between. The germline V gene encodes CDR1 MNHNY and CDR2 SVGAGI (reference sequence). The CDR3 DNA follows: TGTGCCAGCAGTTACGGGCAGGGCGGCCGCCTTCAGCATTTT. Its translation is CASSYGQGGRLQHF.

As concerns this clone: The same CDR3 is also encoded by other DNA sequences in this sample. The chain couples TRBV19 to TRBJ1-5; D call uncertain. The CDR3 extends over 14 amino acids. V was cut by 3 bases and J by 2 bases, with 8 bases left in between. In germline, CDR1 is LNHDA, CDR2 SQIVND (reference sequence). Here the CDR3 DNA reads TGTGCCAGTAGTATTCCGGCGGGCAATCAGCCCCAGCATTTT. Translated: CASSIPAGNQPQHF.

The V call is TRBV10-3, the J call TRBJ2-7; 8 bases are shared with TRBD1. The ends lost 6 bases at V and 4 bases at J; junction bases unmatched: 8. Germline-derived CDR1 and CDR2 are ENHRY and SYGVKD. The CDR3 has 14 amino acids. Here the CDR3 reads CAISSTGDLYEQYF. Here the CDR3 DNA reads TGTGCCATCAGCTCGACAGGGGACCTATACGAGCAGTACTTC.

The J gene is TRBJ1-1, the V gene TRBV6-5; D is unclear. CDR1 MNHEY and CDR2 SVGAGI come from the germline V gene. V dropped 0 bases and J dropped 0 bases, with 5 bases sitting between them. This CDR3 spans 14 amino acids. The CDR3 nucleotides read TGTGCCAGCAGTTACTCTCAGCTGAACACTGAAGCTTTCTTT. Translation: CASSYSQLNTEAFF.

J is TRBJ1-4 and V is TRBV19; D might be TRBD1 (6 bases). This CDR3 is built from 15 residues. Germline CDR1 and CDR2: LNHDA and SQIVND (reference sequence). Deletions cut 4 bases from V and 7 bases from J, with 16 bases between. CDR3 amino acids: CASSNPDRSGEKLFF. The CDR3 DNA sequence: TGTGCCAGTAGTAACCCCGACAGGTCGGGTGAAAAACTGTTTTTT.

This sequence joins TRBV4-1 and TRBJ1-2; no firm D call. The V gene's germline CDR1 is MGHRA and CDR2 YSYEKL. Trimming took off 0 bases at V and 10 bases at J, with 15 bases between the two ends. The CDR3 runs 14 residues. Written as DNA, the CDR3 is TGCGCCAGCAGCCAAGATCGGACGCCCGACTCCTACACCTTC. Translated, it gives CASSQDRTPDSYTF.

The CDR3 DNA sequence: TGTGCCAGCAGCCTGACAGGGAACACTGAAGCTTTCTTT. Translating it yields CASSLTGNTEAFF. The J gene is TRBJ1-1, the V gene TRBV7-8; perhaps TRBD1 as D (6 bases). V lost 5 bases, J lost 1 base, and 8 bases lay in between. The CDR3 is 13 residues long. Germline lookup yields CDR1 SGHVS and CDR2 FQNEAQ. The entire variable domain, with the rest obtained from reference TRBV7-8 and TRBJ1-1, is as follows: GAGVSQSPRYKVAKRGQDVALRCDPISGHVSLFWYQQALGQGPEFLTYFQNEAQLDKSGLPSDRFFAERPEGSVSTLKIQRTQQEDSAVYLCASSLTGNTEAFFGQGTRLTVV.

The gene calls are TRBV5-6 and TRBJ1-2, with D tentatively TRBD1 (6 bases). Germline V gene lookup returns CDR1 SGHDT and CDR2 YYEEEE. The length of the CDR3 is 14 residues. Trimming cost V 3 bases and J 7 bases, with 16 bases left between them. Here the CDR3 reads CASSSRGRVRGYTF. CDR3 in DNA: TGTGCCAGCAGCTCCCGGGGGCGAGTTCGTGGCTACACCTTC.

The V and J genes are TRBV19 and TRBJ1-1, with TRBD1 matching over 9 bases. The J segment lost 7 bases and the V segment lost 3 bases, leaving 0 bases of the junction unmatched. Germline CDR1 reads LNHDA; CDR2 reads SQIVND (reference sequence). This CDR3 is 12 amino acids long. In DNA, the CDR3 is TGTGCCAGTAGTATGACAGGGGGTGAAGCTTTCTTT. Its translation: CASSMTGGEAFF.

The chain links TRBV3-1 (or the pseudogene TRBV3-2) to TRBJ2-7; 11 bases match TRBD1. In germline, CDR1 is LGHDT, CDR2 YNNKEL (reference sequence). The J segment lost 6 bases and the V segment lost 1 base, leaving 2 bases of the junction unmatched. This CDR3 contains 14 residues. CDR3 coding DNA: TGTGCCAGCAGCCAAGCCGGGACAGGGGGCGAGCAGTACTTC. Translated: CASSQAGTGGEQYF.

The chain couples TRBV7-9 to TRBJ1-1; 10 positions match TRBD1. Germline V lookup: CDR1 SEHNR, CDR2 FQNEAQ (reference sequence). The CDR3 spans 14 residues. Trimming removed 5 bases from V and 8 bases from J; junction bases left unmatched: 8. The CDR3 nucleotides are TGTGCCAGCAGCACTTCCGGGACAGGGGCAGAAGCTTTCTTT. It translates to CASSTSGTGAEAFF.

This chain joins TRBV13 and TRBJ2-5, with a possible D match to TRBD2 (5 bases). Germline CDR1 reads PRHDT; CDR2 reads FYEKMQ (reference sequence). The CDR3 loop spans 16 amino acids. V was clipped by 0 bases and J by 4 bases, with 15 bases between them. The DNA for the CDR3 is TGTGCCAGCAGCTTAGGCTACCGGGGTGCGGGAGAGACCCAGTACTTC. Translation gives CASSLGYRGAGETQYF.

This clone was detected once. J is TRBJ2-7 and V is TRBV5-1; TRBD2 aligns across 14 bases. With 0 bases clipped from V and 1 base from J, the junction kept 3 bases outside the gene matches. CDR1 SGHRS and CDR2 YFSETQ come from the germline V gene. CDR3 length: 17 residues. The CDR3 is CASSLGTSGGPSYEQYF. As DNA, the CDR3 is TGCGCCAGCAGCTTGGGGACTAGCGGGGGGCCTTCCTACGAGCAGTACTTC.

The chain joins TRBV27 to TRBJ1-1, with D possibly matching TRBD1 (6 bases). Germline CDR1 and CDR2: MNHEY and SMNVEV (reference sequence). Trimming stripped 3 bases from V and 5 bases from J, with 13 bases between. The CDR3 consists of 14 residues. CDR3 amino acids: CASSLSPGETEAFF. DNA of the CDR3: TGTGCCAGCAGTTTGAGCCCAGGGGAGACTGAAGCTTTCTTT.

This chain links TRBV20-1 with TRBJ2-7; 10 nucleotides line up with TRBD1. The CDR3 extends over 11 amino acids. Losses at the gene ends were 6 bases for V and 8 bases for J; bases not matched to a gene: 4. CDR1 is DFQATT, CDR2 SNEGSKA, per germline (reference sequence). The CDR3 DNA is TGCAGTGCCCCCGACAGGGGGCAGCAGTACTTC. Protein product: CSAPDRGQQYF.

V usage is TRBV6-6 and J usage is TRBJ2-7; D is ambiguous. V gave up 6 bases and J gave up 3 bases, with 15 bases separating them. There are 14 residues in the CDR3. Germline V lookup: CDR1 MNHNY, CDR2 SVGAGI (reference sequence). CDR3 amino acids: CASRPPPPRYEQYF. The DNA for the CDR3 is TGTGCCAGCAGACCCCCCCCACCCCGCTACGAGCAGTACTTC.

This clone was seen only once. CDR3 bases: TGTGCCAGCAGAGACACCGGGGAGCTGTTTTTT. It is translated as CASRDTGELFF. The chain carries TRBV11-1 and TRBJ2-2; no reliable D call. Germline CDR1 and CDR2: SGHAT and FQDESV (reference sequence). The CDR3 is made up of 11 amino acids. Trimming removed 6 bases from V and 3 bases from J, with 2 bases in between.